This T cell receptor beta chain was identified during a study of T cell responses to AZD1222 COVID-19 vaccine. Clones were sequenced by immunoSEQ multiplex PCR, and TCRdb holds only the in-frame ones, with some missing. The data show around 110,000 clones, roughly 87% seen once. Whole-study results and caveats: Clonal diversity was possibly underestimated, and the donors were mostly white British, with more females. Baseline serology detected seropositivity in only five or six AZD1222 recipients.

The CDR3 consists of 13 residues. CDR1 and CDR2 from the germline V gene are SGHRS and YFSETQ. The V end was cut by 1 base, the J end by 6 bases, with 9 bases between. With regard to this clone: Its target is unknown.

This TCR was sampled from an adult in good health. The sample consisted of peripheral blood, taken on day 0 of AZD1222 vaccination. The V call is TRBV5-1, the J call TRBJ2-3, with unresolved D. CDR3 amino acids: CASSLWGADTQYF. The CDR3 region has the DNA TGCGCCAGCAGCTTGTGGGGTGCGGATACGCAGTATTTT.